This T cell receptor beta chain was identified during a study of T cells in Graves' hyperthyroidism and ophthalmopathy. Overall study: Any treatment followed the collection of peripheral blood at initial diagnosis.

This clonotype was counted at least ten times. The V and J ends lost 5 bases and 4 bases, in that order; junction bases with no gene match: 11. Germline V gene lookup returns CDR1 SGHAT and CDR2 FQDESV (reference sequence). This CDR3 is built from 16 residues. From RNA transcripts, TCR beta CDR3 regions were amplified. Carried out on the TCR CDR3, a first-round RT-PCR used the HTBI primer set. MiXCR, applied by TCRdb to the multiplex PCR reads, yields one record per CDR3 protein. The sample carries about 400,000 distinct CDR3 sequences, around 14% recorded once. Diagnosis of hyperthyroidism was new in patients aged 18 to 65, and its duration was under 2 months. Each diagnosis was grounded in clinical symptoms, serum thyroxine and TRAb, thyroid ultrasound, and orbital computed tomography. The authors took PBMCs from roughly 10 ml fresh peripheral blood.

The V and J genes are TRBV11-1 and TRBJ2-7, with TRBD2 matching 10 bases. Sequenced input: blood. The clonotype was recovered from a young woman with Graves' hyperthyroidism. CDR3 in amino acids: CASSPWVLAGEYEQYF. The CDR3 bases are TGTGCCAGCAGCCCTTGGGTCCTAGCGGGAGAATACGAGCAGTACTTC.